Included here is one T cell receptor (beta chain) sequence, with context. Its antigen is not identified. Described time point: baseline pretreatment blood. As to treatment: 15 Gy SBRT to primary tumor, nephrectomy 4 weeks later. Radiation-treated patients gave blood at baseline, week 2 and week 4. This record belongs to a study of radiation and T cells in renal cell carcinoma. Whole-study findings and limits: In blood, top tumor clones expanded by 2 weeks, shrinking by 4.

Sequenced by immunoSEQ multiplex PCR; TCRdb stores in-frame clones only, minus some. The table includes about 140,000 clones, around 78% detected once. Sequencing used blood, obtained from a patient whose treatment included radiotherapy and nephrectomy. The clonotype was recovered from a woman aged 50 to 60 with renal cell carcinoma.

The chain's CDR3 is CASSMIDQPQHF. For the CDR3, the DNA is TGTGCCAGCAGCATGATAGACCAGCCCCAGCATTTT. The chain couples TRBV7-9 to TRBJ1-5; unclear D gene. The V and J ends lost 5 bases and 7 bases respectively, with 9 bases between them. The germline gives CDR1 SEHNR, CDR2 FQNEAQ (reference sequence). The CDR3 is 12 amino acids.